This entry lists 7 T cell receptor beta chains sequenced from one sample in a study of cytomegalovirus exposure and HLA in healthy donors. Primers for the PCR totalled 60 Vbeta and 13 Jbeta. Produced via immunoSEQ multiplex PCR; TCRdb's table is partial and in-frame only. Of around 100,000 clones in the sample, nearly 80% were seen once. The sequenced sample was PBMCs. The receptor source for this set is a woman between 35 and 50 years old in good health and CMV-seropositive.

This clone was detected a few times. The V gene is TRBV5-6, the J gene TRBJ2-2; TRBD1 matches at 9 bases. The V and J ends lost 0 bases and 1 base, in that order; junction bases with no gene match: 1. Looked up from germline, CDR1 is SGHDT and CDR2 is YYEEEE. The CDR3 covers 16 residues. CDR3 sequence (DNA): TGTGCCAGCAGCTTGGCGGGACAGGGGAACACCGGGGAGCTGTTTTTT. Translating it yields CASSLAGQGNTGELFF.

This clone was seen just once. The gene calls are TRBV2 and TRBJ2-5, with D unresolved. The J call may not be correct, given that the DNA end is closer to TRBJ2-7. Germline values: CDR1 SNHLY, CDR2 FYNNEI. This CDR3 has 11 residues. CDR3 in amino acids: CASQNVYEQYF. The CDR3 DNA reads as TGTGCCAGCCAAAATGTCTACGAGCAGTACTTC.

This clone was recorded many times. V is TRBV2 and J is TRBJ2-1, with TRBD2 as a possible D gene (5 bases). Trimming pared 4 bases from V and 5 bases from J, leaving 15 bases between. The CDR3 sequence is 15 residues long. Germline V gene data show CDR1 as SNHLY and CDR2 as FYNNEI. DNA for the CDR3: TGTGCCAGCAGTGTCCCCCTAGCCGTCGACAATGAGCAGTTCTTC. Protein product: CASSVPLAVDNEQFF.

The chain is built from TRBV9 and TRBJ2-5; TRBD2 is a possible D gene (5 bases). The length of the CDR3 is 16 residues. In germline, CDR1 is SGDLS, CDR2 YYNGEE. V lost 4 bases and J 5 bases, leaving 21 bases between the germline ends. The CDR3 DNA sequence: TGTGCCAGCAGCTCATACGGACTGGAGTCACTTGAGACCCAGTACTTC. It encodes CASSSYGLESLETQYF.

The genes are TRBV4-3 and TRBJ2-1; 8 bases align to TRBD2. CDR1 is LGHNA and CDR2 is YSLEER in the germline V gene. The V and J ends lost 3 bases and 2 bases, in that order; junction bases with no gene match: 3. This CDR3 is built from 15 residues. The DNA of the CDR3 is TGCGCCAGCAGCCAGAATAGCGGGACCTACAATGAGCAGTTCTTC. It yields the protein CASSQNSGTYNEQFF.

The chain combines TRBV9 with TRBJ2-1; TRBD1 is a possible D gene (5 bases). Germline V gene data show CDR1 as SGDLS and CDR2 as YYNGEE. CDR3 length: 15 residues. V was trimmed by 4 bases and J by 0 bases, leaving 11 bases between them. CDR3 protein: CASSRTRSSYNEQFF. For the CDR3, the DNA is TGTGCCAGCAGCCGGACACGGAGCTCCTACAATGAGCAGTTCTTC.

This clone has more than one count but fewer than ten. CDR3 sequence reads: CASSSGGRADGTQYF. DNA of the CDR3: TGTGCCAGCAGCAGCGGCGGGAGGGCGGATGGGACCCAGTACTTC. This chain uses TRBV11-3 with TRBJ2-5; 9 bases line up with TRBD2. The V segment lost 5 bases and the J segment 7 bases; nucleotides outside the gene matches: 11. This CDR3 comprises 15 residues. CDR1 SGHNT and CDR2 YENEEA come from the germline V gene. The variable domain in full, with the rest retrieved from reference TRBV11-3 and TRBJ2-5, is EAGVVQSPRYKIIEKKQPVAFWCNPISGHNTLYWYLQNLGQGPELLIRYENEEAVDDSQLPKDRFSAERLKGVDSTLKIQPAELGDSAVYLCASSSGGRADGTQYFGPGTRLLVL.